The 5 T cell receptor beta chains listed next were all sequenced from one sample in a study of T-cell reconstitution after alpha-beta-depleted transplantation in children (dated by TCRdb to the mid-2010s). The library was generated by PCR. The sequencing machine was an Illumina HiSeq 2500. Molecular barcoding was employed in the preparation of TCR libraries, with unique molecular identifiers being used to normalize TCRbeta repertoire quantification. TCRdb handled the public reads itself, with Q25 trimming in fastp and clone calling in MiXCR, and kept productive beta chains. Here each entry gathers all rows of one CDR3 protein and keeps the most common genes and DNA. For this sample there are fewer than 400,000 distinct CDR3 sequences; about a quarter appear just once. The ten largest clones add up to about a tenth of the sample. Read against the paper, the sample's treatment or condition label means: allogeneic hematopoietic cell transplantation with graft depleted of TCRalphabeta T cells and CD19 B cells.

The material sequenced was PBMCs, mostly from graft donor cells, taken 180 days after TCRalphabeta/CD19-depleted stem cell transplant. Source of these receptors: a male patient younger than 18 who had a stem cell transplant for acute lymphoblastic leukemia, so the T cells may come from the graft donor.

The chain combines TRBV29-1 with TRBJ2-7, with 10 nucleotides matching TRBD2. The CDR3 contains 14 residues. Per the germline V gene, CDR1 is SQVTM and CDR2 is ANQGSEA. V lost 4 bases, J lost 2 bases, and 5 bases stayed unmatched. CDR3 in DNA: TGCAGCGTTGTGGAGACTAGCGGGCCCTACGAGCAGTACTTC. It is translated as CSVVETSGPYEQYF.

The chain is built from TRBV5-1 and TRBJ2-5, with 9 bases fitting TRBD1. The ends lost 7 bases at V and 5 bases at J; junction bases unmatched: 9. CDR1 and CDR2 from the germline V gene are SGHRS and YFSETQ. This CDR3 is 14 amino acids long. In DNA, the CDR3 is TGCGCCAGCTCGGCAGGACAGGGGATGGAGACCCAGTACTTC. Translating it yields CASSAGQGMETQYF.

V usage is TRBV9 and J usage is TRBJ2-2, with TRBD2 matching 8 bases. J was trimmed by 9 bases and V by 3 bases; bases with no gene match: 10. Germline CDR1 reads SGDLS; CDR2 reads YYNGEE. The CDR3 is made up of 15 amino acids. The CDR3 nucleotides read TGTGCCAGCAGCGCCTCGGGACTAGTCGGGCGGGAGCTGTTTTTT. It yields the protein CASSASGLVGRELFF. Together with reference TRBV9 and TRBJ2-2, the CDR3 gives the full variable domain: DSGVTQTPKHLITATGQRVTLRCSPRSGDLSVYWYQQSLDQGLQFLIQYYNGEERAKGNILERFSAQQFPDLHSELNLSSLELGDSALYFCASSASGLVGRELFFGEGSRLTVL.

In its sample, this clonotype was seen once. CDR3 bases: TGTGCCAGCAGCGAACCGGACTTCCTGGAATCCTACGAGCAGTACTTC. As protein: CASSEPDFLESYEQYF. The gene calls are TRBV2 and TRBJ2-7; D is perhaps TRBD2 (5 bases). CDR3 size: 16 residues. Trimming took off 6 bases at V and 1 base at J, with 19 bases between the two ends. CDR1 and CDR2 from the germline V gene are SNHLY and FYNNEI.

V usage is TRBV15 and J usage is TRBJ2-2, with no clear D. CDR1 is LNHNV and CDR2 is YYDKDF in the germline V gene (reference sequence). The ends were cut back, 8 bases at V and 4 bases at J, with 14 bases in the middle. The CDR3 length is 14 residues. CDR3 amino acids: CATEGSSRTGELFF. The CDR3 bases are TGTGCCACCGAAGGGTCTAGTCGCACCGGGGAGCTGTTTTTT.